This T cell receptor (beta chain) is drawn from a study of T cell changes during pregnancy in multiple sclerosis. TCRdb keeps only in-frame clones here, not all; method: immunoSEQ multiplex PCR. The sample carries 40,000 to 60,000 clones, more than 85% recorded once. Germline CDR1 reads SEHNR; CDR2 reads FQNEAQ (reference sequence). V shed 1 base, J shed 8 bases, and the junction held 4 bases outside the gene matches. The CDR3 is 14 amino acids. The sequence was obtained from a female donor with multiple sclerosis, enrolled in a pregnancy study. This specimen was CD8+ T cells from peripheral blood mononuclear cells, taken in the second trimester of pregnancy. The rearrangement uses TRBV7-9 and TRBJ1-4; TRBD1 agrees at 7 bases. CDR3 bases: TGTGCCAGCAGCTTAGTTTGGGACAGAGAAAAACTGTTTTTT. The encoded protein is CASSLVWDREKLFF.